These T cell receptor beta chains were read from a single sample in a study of shared clonotypes between healthy human individuals. Method: immunoSEQ multiplex PCR; TCRdb's copy keeps in-frame clones and lacks some. The sample holds about 510,000 clones, roughly 78% seen once. Material: PBMCs. The receptors originated from a woman between 40 and 55 years old in good health. Some clones in this sample may be carry-over from other donors' samples. CDR3s include the opening cysteine and the closing phenylalanine or tryptophan. D genes are given only for firm matches.

v_gene,d_gene,j_gene,CDR3aa
TRBV6-6,TRBD1,TRBJ2-3,CASRHRGLNTDTQYF
TRBV6-6,TRBD1,TRBJ1-1,CASRDRRNGAEAFF
TRBV19,-,TRBJ2-3,CASSIGATQYF
TRBV6-1,TRBD1,TRBJ1-5,CASSETGQGNQPQHF
TRBV9,-,TRBJ2-1,CASSVWRQTNEQFF
TRBV6-1,TRBD2,TRBJ2-3,CASSRLATDTQYF
TRBV28,TRBD1,TRBJ2-5,CAIRQGEETQYF
TRBV28,-,TRBJ2-7,CASSSRQIYEQYF
TRBV5-1,-,TRBJ1-4,CASSLMGEPRREKLFF
TRBV10-3,-,TRBJ2-2,CAISDWLTNTGELFF
TRBV7-2,-,TRBJ2-2,CASSLAGGSNTGELFF
TRBV5-1,TRBD1,TRBJ2-1,CASSAGTGYYNEQFF
TRBV2,TRBD1,TRBJ1-1,CASRGTGGNTEAFF
TRBV6-4,TRBD2,TRBJ2-3,CASSDSGRATDTQYF
TRBV7-2,TRBD2,TRBJ2-7,CASSPRLAGILVVGEQYF
TRBV5-1,TRBD1,TRBJ1-2,CASSLDRTGIYGYTF
TRBV7-2,-,TRBJ2-7,CASSLAPRGSYEQYF
TRBV10-3,-,TRBJ1-4,CAISESGALGGKLFF
TRBV1,-,TRBJ2-7,CTSSQDTIETSECEQYF
TRBV7-3,TRBD2,TRBJ2-1,CASSAGLAGRDEQFF
TRBV9,TRBD2,TRBJ2-7,CASSVGLAGGYEQYF
TRBV5-1,-,TRBJ2-2,CASSPDLGYPGELFF
TRBV18,-,TRBJ2-3,CASSPWDSTDTQYF
TRBV29-1,TRBD2,TRBJ2-7,CSATSGIYEQYF
TRBV19,-,TRBJ2-6,CASSMPRGNSGANVLTF
TRBV5-1,-,TRBJ2-1,CASSFGQGGNEQFF
TRBV7-2,TRBD2,TRBJ2-7,CASSQVLGGSYEQYF
TRBV5-1,TRBD2,TRBJ2-3,CASSPLTSGRGSDTQYF
TRBV15,TRBD2,TRBJ2-3,CATSRVGLATDTQYF
TRBV5-4,-,TRBJ2-7,CASSPGVAVSYEQYF
TRBV29-1,-,TRBJ2-3,CSVEPQFTDTQYF
TRBV18,TRBD1,TRBJ1-1,CASSPTGDRMNTEAFF
TRBV30,-,TRBJ1-2,CAWSVSIYGYTF
TRBV18,-,TRBJ1-2,CASSPGGIENYGYTF
TRBV4-3,-,TRBJ2-7,CASSQDLSRYQEQYF
TRBV15,-,TRBJ2-1,CATSRDLSWNEQFF
TRBV6-5,-,TRBJ2-7,CASSRGTLAYEQYF
TRBV6-4,-,TRBJ2-4,CASSEPGGWKIKNIQYF
TRBV5-4,-,TRBJ2-1,CASSLAGRGEQFF
TRBV11-2,-,TRBJ2-1,CASSLVYSYNEQFF
TRBV30,TRBD2,TRBJ2-7,CAWGGSTIHEQYF
TRBV5-8,-,TRBJ1-4,CASSLGMSTNEKLFF
TRBV28,TRBD2,TRBJ2-7,CASSSPGTSGRSSYEQYF
TRBV6-4,TRBD1,TRBJ2-1,CASSDEGQGSYNEQFF
TRBV21-1,-,TRBJ2-7,CASSKRGTGYEQYF
TRBV9,TRBD1,TRBJ1-3,CASSVGQVRGGNTIYF
TRBV28,-,TRBJ2-2,CASSSGQTANTGELFF
TRBV27,TRBD2,TRBJ2-2,CASSLTTPGLATSNTGELFF
TRBV29-1,-,TRBJ2-2,CSVDLRRGELFF
TRBV2,TRBD1,TRBJ1-2,CASSRDREGSGYTF
TRBV7-9,-,TRBJ2-1,CASSFSTASSNEQFF
TRBV6-5,-,TRBJ2-7,CASSYSFPVTYEQYF
TRBV5-1,TRBD2,TRBJ2-2,CASYLAANTGELFF